What follows are 23 T cell receptor beta chains derived from one specimen sequenced in a study of T cells in Graves' hyperthyroidism and ophthalmopathy. It was RNA transcripts that yielded the amplified TCR beta CDR3 regions. First-round RT-PCR of the TCR CDR3 relied on the HTBI primer set. Each CDR3 protein is one row after TCRdb ran MiXCR on the multiplex PCR reads. The sample includes about 180,000 distinct CDR3 sequences, over 15% of them seen just once. Sequenced material: blood. The origin of the receptors is a woman between 50 and 59 years old with Graves' hyperthyroidism.

This clonotype was counted many times. This chain joins TRBV20-1 and TRBJ2-1; 9 bases map to TRBD2. From germline, CDR1 is DFQATT and CDR2 SNEGSKA (reference sequence). CDR3 length: 15 amino acids. Unmatched junction bases numbered 3, after V lost 1 base and J lost 2 bases. The CDR3 is CSARVAGGPYNEQFF. The CDR3 DNA reads TGCAGTGCTAGAGTGGCGGGGGGGCCCTACAATGAGCAGTTCTTC.

At least ten counts were recorded for this clonotype. This sequence joins TRBV7-9 and TRBJ2-5; the D gene is possibly TRBD1 (6 bases). The CDR3 is 15 amino acids. CDR1 is SEHNR and CDR2 is FQNEAQ in the germline V gene (reference sequence). V was clipped by 2 bases and J by 5 bases, with 15 bases between them. The CDR3 protein is CASSLSVTGHETQYF. CDR3 DNA: TGTGCCAGCAGCTTAAGTGTAACAGGGCACGAGACCCAGTACTTC.

This clonotype has a count of ten or more. V usage is TRBV2 and J usage is TRBJ2-5, with 10 nucleotides matching TRBD2. The CDR3 runs 14 residues. Germline V gene lookup returns CDR1 SNHLY and CDR2 FYNNEI. Trimming cost V 7 bases and J 2 bases; bases outside gene matches: 4. CDR3 region: CASTLAGAQETQYF. In DNA form, the CDR3 reads TGTGCCAGCACCCTAGCGGGGGCTCAAGAGACCCAGTACTTC.

The chain joins TRBV20-1 to TRBJ2-1; D is perhaps TRBD1 or TRBD2 (5 bases each). The V and J ends lost 6 bases and 8 bases respectively, with 11 bases between them. This CDR3 comprises 11 residues. The germline V gene has CDR1 DFQATT and CDR2 SNEGSKA (reference sequence). CDR3 coding DNA: TGCAGTGCACGGGACCGAGATGAGCAGTTCTTC. Residues: CSARDRDEQFF.

At least ten counts were recorded for this clonotype. This chain uses TRBV19 with TRBJ2-1; 9 bases are a match to TRBD2. Per the germline V gene, CDR1 is LNHDA and CDR2 is SQIVND (reference sequence). Trimming cost V 3 bases and J 0 bases; bases outside gene matches: 0. This CDR3 has 15 amino acids. In nucleotides, the CDR3 is TGTGCCAGTAGTATTAGCGGGAGCTCCTACAATGAGCAGTTCTTC. As protein: CASSISGSSYNEQFF.

The genes are TRBV12-3 or TRBV12-4 and TRBJ2-3; tentatively, D is TRBD2 (5 bases). The CDR3 has 13 residues. Trimming cost V 5 bases and J 4 bases, with 10 bases left between them. The CDR3 is CASSELEADTQYF. CDR3 nucleotides: TGTGCCAGCAGTGAACTGGAGGCAGATACGCAGTATTTT.

This clonotype was observed at least ten times. The chain combines TRBV29-1 with TRBJ1-1, with TRBD1 identical over 8 bases. The length of the CDR3 is 15 residues. Germline V gene data show CDR1 as SQVTM and CDR2 as ANQGSEA. The trim removed 7 bases at V and 4 bases at J, leaving 14 bases unmatched. The CDR3 coding sequence is TGCAGCGGGTCGCCCCAGGGGGCTAGGGGCACTGAAGCTTTCTTT. It is translated as CSGSPQGARGTEAFF.

This clonotype was found many times. This sequence joins TRBV5-5 and TRBJ1-1; possibly TRBD1 for D (5 bases). CDR1 is SGHKS, CDR2 YYEKEE, per germline (reference sequence). The V and J ends lost 5 bases and 2 bases respectively, with 16 bases between them. The CDR3 runs to 15 residues. CDR3 amino acids: CASRLFAGPNTEAFF. The CDR3 nucleotides are TGTGCCAGCAGGTTGTTTGCGGGGCCTAACACTGAAGCTTTCTTT.

This clonotype has a count of ten or more. The V and J genes are TRBV7-2 and TRBJ1-1; D uncertain. The germline V gene encodes CDR1 SGHTA and CDR2 FQGNSA. This CDR3 region has 12 residues. With 4 bases removed from V and 9 bases from J, the gap between germline ends came to 12 bases. CDR3 nucleotides: TGTGCCAGCAGCTCCCCCTCCCGGCAAGCTTTCTTT. It is translated as CASSSPSRQAFF.

This clonotype appeared a single time. The V gene is TRBV5-1, the J gene TRBJ1-2; a possible D gene is TRBD1 (6 bases). The CDR3 runs to 17 residues. V was trimmed by 0 bases and J by 2 bases, leaving 17 bases between them. Germline V gene sequence: CDR1 SGHRS, CDR2 YFSETQ. The CDR3 sequence is CASSLESPGGKNYGYTF. CDR3 DNA sequence: TGCGCCAGCAGCTTGGAATCTCCGGGGGGCAAAAACTATGGCTACACCTTC.

This clonotype occurred many times. This sequence joins TRBV28 and TRBJ2-7; D is ambiguous. The CDR3 sequence is 12 residues long. V lost 6 bases and J 5 bases, leaving 11 bases between the germline ends. Germline CDR1 and CDR2: MDHEN and SYDVKM. CDR3 bases: TGTGCCAGCAGACAAAGCCCCAACGAGCAGTACTTC. It specifies CASRQSPNEQYF.

The chain recombines TRBV3-1 with TRBJ2-5; D is perhaps TRBD2 (7 bases). With 0 bases removed from V and 4 bases from J, the gap between germline ends came to 18 bases. Germline V CDR1 and CDR2: LGHDT, YNNKEL (reference sequence). This CDR3 has 17 amino acids. The CDR3 here is CASSQDFGGTLRETQYF. The DNA of the CDR3 is TGTGCCAGCAGCCAAGATTTCGGGGGGACACTCCGAGAGACCCAGTACTTC.

The table lists this clonotype with many counts. The chain links TRBV15 to TRBJ2-2; D is perhaps TRBD1 (6 bases). Per the germline V gene, CDR1 is LNHNV and CDR2 is YYDKDF (reference sequence). The V and J ends lost 1 base and 3 bases respectively, with 12 bases between them. This CDR3 has 16 residues. The CDR3 protein is CATSRVPEGDTGELFF. The CDR3 DNA reads as TGTGCCACCAGCAGAGTACCAGAGGGGGACACCGGGGAGCTGTTTTTT.

This clonotype was detected ten times or more. J is TRBJ2-4 and V is TRBV7-2, with 9 bases identical to TRBD1. Germline trimming cut 4 bases from V and 6 bases from J; bases unmatched to any gene: 7. CDR1 and CDR2 from the germline V gene are SGHTA and FQGNSA. The CDR3 runs 15 residues. The CDR3 DNA reads TGTGCCAGCAGCTCACAGGGGGCGCTAATAAACATTCAGTACTTC. Translated: CASSSQGALINIQYF.

This clonotype was recorded a few times. The chain joins TRBV2 to TRBJ2-5, with D perhaps assigned TRBD1 or TRBD2 (5 bases each). V lost 4 bases and J lost 4, with 16 bases in between. This CDR3 has 15 residues. Germline V lookup: CDR1 SNHLY, CDR2 FYNNEI. The CDR3 is CASSGGEGLIETQYF. As DNA, the CDR3 is TGTGCCAGCAGTGGGGGCGAGGGGCTGATAGAGACCCAGTACTTC.

This clonotype was found many times. The CDR3 loop is CASGGPDTYEQYF. In nucleotides, the CDR3 is TGTGCCAGCGGCGGCCCGGACACCTACGAGCAGTACTTC. The V gene is TRBV12-3 or TRBV12-4, the J gene TRBJ2-7; the D gene is possibly TRBD1 (5 bases). This CDR3 is built from 13 residues. With 8 bases removed from V and 2 bases from J, the gap between germline ends came to 13 bases.

This clonotype was seen repeatedly, ten times or more. This rearrangement joins TRBV7-2 to TRBJ2-3, with D hard to call. This CDR3 contains 12 residues. Germline CDR1 and CDR2: SGHTA and FQGNSA. V was pared by 5 bases and J by 2 bases, with 5 bases between. The CDR3 DNA is TGTGCCAGCAGCCCCTTCACAGATACGCAGTATTTT. This encodes CASSPFTDTQYF.

This clonotype was counted only a few times. V usage is TRBV29-1 and J usage is TRBJ1-2; 7 bases are shared with TRBD1. The V gene's germline CDR1 is SQVTM and CDR2 ANQGSEA. CDR3 size: 14 residues. V shed 4 bases, J shed 1 base, and the junction held 6 bases outside the gene matches. The CDR3 coding sequence is TGCAGCGTTGGAGGGACAGCGAATAACTATGGCTACACCTTC. This sequence encodes CSVGGTANNYGYTF.

This clonotype was seen ten or more times. The chain has TRBV27 and TRBJ2-7, with D uncertain. Germline lookup yields CDR1 MNHEY and CDR2 SMNVEV (reference sequence). Between the trimmed V and J ends, which lost 6 bases and 1 base, there was a span of 25 bases. The length of the CDR3 is 18 residues. The CDR3 here is CASSRSLGFGSSSYEQYF. CDR3 DNA: TGTGCCAGCAGCCGGTCGCTCGGGTTTGGGTCTAGTTCCTACGAGCAGTACTTC.

The V call is TRBV4-1, the J call TRBJ2-5, with 14 bases fitting TRBD2. The DNA matches TRBJ2-1 better at its end, which makes the J call doubtful. This CDR3 is built from 14 residues. Per germline, CDR1 MGHRA and CDR2 YSYEKL. CDR3 in DNA: TGCGCCAGCAGCCAAGCGGGACTAGCGGGGGCCCAGTTCTTC. It yields the protein CASSQAGLAGAQFF.

The sample holds many counts of this clonotype. This rearrangement joins TRBV7-3 to TRBJ2-1; TRBD2 matches at 10 bases. From germline, CDR1 is SGHTA and CDR2 FQGTGA. This CDR3 is built from 16 residues. V gave up 1 base and J gave up 5 bases; unmatched junction bases: 5. CDR3 bases: TGTGCCAGCAGCTTAATTGGTACTAGCGGGGACAATGAGCAGTTCTTC. Translated, it gives CASSLIGTSGDNEQFF.

This clonotype was found many times. The chain uses TRBV12-5 and TRBJ2-7, with 9 bases that match TRBD1. The CDR3 contains 14 residues. CDR1 is LGHNT and CDR2 is FRNRAP in the germline V gene. J lost 5 bases, V lost 2 bases, and 4 bases had no gene match. CDR3 loop: CASGLRDRVHEQYF. CDR3 sequence (DNA): TGTGCTAGTGGTTTGAGGGACAGGGTACACGAGCAGTACTTC.

This clonotype was observed many times. The chain employs TRBV6-1 and TRBJ1-6; 7 bases are shared with TRBD1. Germline trimming cut 6 bases from V and 2 bases from J; bases unmatched to any gene: 7. This CDR3 comprises 16 residues. CDR1 and CDR2 from the germline V gene are MNHNS and SASEGT. This CDR3 is CASSLQGNPYNSPLHF. The CDR3 nucleotides read TGTGCCAGCAGCCTACAGGGGAATCCCTATAATTCACCCCTCCACTTT.